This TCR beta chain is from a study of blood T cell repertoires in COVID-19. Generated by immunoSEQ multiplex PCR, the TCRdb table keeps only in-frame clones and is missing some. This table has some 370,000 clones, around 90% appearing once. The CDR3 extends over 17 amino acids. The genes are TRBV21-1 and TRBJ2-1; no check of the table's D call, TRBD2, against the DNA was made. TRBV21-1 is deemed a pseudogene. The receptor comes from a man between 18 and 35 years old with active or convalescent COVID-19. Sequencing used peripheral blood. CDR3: CASSKGTELAGEDEQFF. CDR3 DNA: TGTGCCAGCAGCAAAGGGACAGAACTAGCGGGAGAGGATGAGCAGTTCTTC.